This TCR beta chain was sequenced in a study of human T cells and chemical hapten exposure. Study summary: Throughout a study of 20 to 25 weeks, patients underwent weekly scalp administration of diphenylcyclopropenone doses. Overall study results and limits: Expanded TCRs grouped into significantly more large CDR3 similarity clusters than controls produced.

On this clonotype itself: Its target is unknown.

Time point indicated: patch test 1, 2 weeks after DPC sensitization. Indicated treatment: therapeutic diphenylcyclopropenone sensitization with weekly scalp DPC. Samples of blood were obtained prior to the application of each patch test. In the original analysis: Counts of TCRs in each sample centred on a median of 95,638 and extended from around 24,000 to 710,000. TCRdb called the RACE reads again in MiXCR, with one record for every CDR3 protein. For this entry, the V and J calls and clone size follow TCRdb and not the study's own pipeline. The sample holds 75,000 to 100,000 distinct CDR3 sequences, about 10% seen once. Germline CDR1 and CDR2: SGHRS and YFSETQ. J was trimmed by 3 bases and V by 10 bases; bases with no gene match: 14. The CDR3 contains 17 residues.

J is TRBJ2-6 and V is TRBV5-1, with 9 positions matching TRBD1. Sequenced material: whole blood, taken in connection with sensitization to the hapten diphenylcyclopropenone (DPC). This sequence was found in a man aged 35 to 55 with alopecia areata. Some clones in this sample may be carry-over from other donors' samples. Here the CDR3 DNA reads TGCGCCGGAAGTCCGGGACAGGGAACTGGTGGGGCCAACGTCCTGACTTTC. Amino acids: CAGSPGQGTGGANVLTF.